Below, 9 T cell receptor beta chains from the same sample are listed, as sequenced in a study of cytomegalovirus exposure and HLA in healthy donors. The primer mix had 60 Vbeta and 13 Jbeta primers. Profiled with immunoSEQ multiplex PCR; TCRdb holds only in-frame clones, not every one. Of about 35,000 clones listed, 80% were seen once; the top ten hold approximately 5.6%. Sequenced material: PBMCs. The source is a male donor in good health and CMV-seronegative.

V gene TRBV10-1 combines with J gene TRBJ2-5, with 11 bases lining up with TRBD2. The V gene end was trimmed by 7 bases and the J gene end by 3 bases; junction bases not matched to a gene: 7. The CDR3 covers 15 residues. Germline V gene lookup returns CDR1 WNHNN and CDR2 SYGVQD (reference sequence). The CDR3 region is CASTRLAGREETQYF. The CDR3 DNA reads as TGCGCCAGCACCCGACTAGCGGGGAGGGAAGAGACCCAGTACTTC.

This clone was counted a few times. V and J are TRBV4-1 and TRBJ2-6, with no clear D. Deletions cut 6 bases from V and 0 bases from J, with 21 bases between. Germline loops: CDR1 MGHRA, CDR2 YSYEKL. The CDR3 consists of 19 residues. The CDR3 sequence: CASRQSPTAVSSGANVLTF. The CDR3 nucleotides read TGCGCCAGCAGGCAGTCCCCCACAGCCGTGAGCTCTGGGGCCAACGTCCTGACTTTC.

This chain connects TRBV28 to TRBJ2-7; 12 nucleotides align to TRBD2. There are 15 residues in the CDR3. CDR1 is MDHEN and CDR2 is SYDVKM in the germline V gene. V shed 6 bases and J 4 bases; nucleotides not matched to a gene: 7. The CDR3 is CASSYPGTSGYEQYF. The CDR3, as DNA: TGTGCCAGCAGCTACCCCGGGACTAGCGGGTACGAGCAGTACTTC.

The chain uses TRBV11-2 and TRBJ2-2, with D uncertain. CDR1 is SGHAT, CDR2 FQNNGV, per germline. V was trimmed by 4 bases and J by 4 bases, leaving 10 bases between them. This CDR3 spans 14 amino acids. The CDR3: CASSSGQGTGELFF. The CDR3 DNA sequence: TGTGCCAGCAGCTCAGGTCAAGGCACCGGGGAGCTGTTTTTT.

J is TRBJ1-2 and V is TRBV5-1, with 7 bases aligning to TRBD1. This CDR3 has 15 amino acids. Germline values: CDR1 SGHRS, CDR2 YFSETQ. V was clipped by 0 bases and J by 2 bases; unmatched bases: 4. The CDR3 is CASSLVGTANYGYTF. The DNA of the CDR3 is TGCGCCAGCAGCTTGGTTGGGACAGCAAACTATGGCTACACCTTC. The full variable domain, rest sourced from reference TRBV5-1 and TRBJ1-2, is KAGVTQTPRYLIKTRGQQVTLSCSPISGHRSVSWYQQTPGQGLQFLFEYFSETQRNKGNFPGRFSGRQFSNSRSEMNVSTLELGDSALYLCASSLVGTANYGYTFGSGTRLTVV.

The chain is built from TRBV5-1 and TRBJ1-3, with 8 bases aligning to TRBD1. In germline, CDR1 is SGHRS, CDR2 YFSETQ. CDR3 size: 14 residues. The V and J ends lost 4 bases and 3 bases, in that order; junction bases with no gene match: 3. The CDR3 bases are TGCGCCAGCAGCCAGGGACAGGATGGAAACACCATATATTTT. Translated, it gives CASSQGQDGNTIYF. Together with reference TRBV5-1 and TRBJ1-3, the CDR3 gives the full variable domain: KAGVTQTPRYLIKTRGQQVTLSCSPISGHRSVSWYQQTPGQGLQFLFEYFSETQRNKGNFPGRFSGRQFSNSRSEMNVSTLELGDSALYLCASSQGQDGNTIYFGEGSWLTVV.

In this sample, this clone turned up once. V gene TRBV27 combines with J gene TRBJ2-1, with TRBD1 matching over 9 bases. The CDR3 runs 15 residues. V dropped 2 bases and J dropped 2; count of bases not matched to a gene: 1. CDR1 is MNHEY, CDR2 SMNVEV, per germline (reference sequence). The CDR3 sequence: CASSLRTGAYNEQFF. The DNA for the CDR3 is TGTGCCAGCAGTTTAAGGACAGGGGCCTACAATGAGCAGTTCTTC.

V and J are TRBV18 and TRBJ1-1, with a tentative D call TRBD1 (6 bases). CDR3 length: 14 residues. The V gene lost 4 bases and the J gene lost 1 base, with 10 bases spanning the gap. CDR1 is KGHSH, CDR2 LQKENI, per germline. CDR3 protein: CASSRGQQNTEAFF. CDR3 in DNA: TGTGCCAGCTCACGCGGACAGCAGAACACTGAAGCTTTCTTT.

This clone appeared a few times. V and J are TRBV5-8 and TRBJ1-3; 8 positions agree with TRBD1. Germline trimming cut 2 bases from V and 4 bases from J; bases unmatched to any gene: 8. CDR1 is SGHTS and CDR2 is YDEGEE in the germline V gene. The CDR3 consists of 16 residues. This CDR3 is CASSFVLDRGGNTIYF. The CDR3 DNA sequence: TGTGCCAGCAGCTTCGTCCTAGACAGGGGAGGAAACACCATATATTTT.